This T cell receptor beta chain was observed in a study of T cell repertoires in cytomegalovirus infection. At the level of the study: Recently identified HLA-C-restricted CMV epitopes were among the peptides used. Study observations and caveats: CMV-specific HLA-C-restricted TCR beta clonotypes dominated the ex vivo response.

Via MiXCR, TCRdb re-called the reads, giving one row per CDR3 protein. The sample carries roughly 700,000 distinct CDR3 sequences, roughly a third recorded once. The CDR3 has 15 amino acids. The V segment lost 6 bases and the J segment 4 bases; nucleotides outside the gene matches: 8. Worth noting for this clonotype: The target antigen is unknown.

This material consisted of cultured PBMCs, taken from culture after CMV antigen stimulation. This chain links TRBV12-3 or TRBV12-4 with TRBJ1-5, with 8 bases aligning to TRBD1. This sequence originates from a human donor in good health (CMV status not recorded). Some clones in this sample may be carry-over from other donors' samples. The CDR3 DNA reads TGTGCCAGCAGCCGCGGACAGGGCAGTAATCAGCCCCAGCATTTT. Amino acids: CASSRGQGSNQPQHF.